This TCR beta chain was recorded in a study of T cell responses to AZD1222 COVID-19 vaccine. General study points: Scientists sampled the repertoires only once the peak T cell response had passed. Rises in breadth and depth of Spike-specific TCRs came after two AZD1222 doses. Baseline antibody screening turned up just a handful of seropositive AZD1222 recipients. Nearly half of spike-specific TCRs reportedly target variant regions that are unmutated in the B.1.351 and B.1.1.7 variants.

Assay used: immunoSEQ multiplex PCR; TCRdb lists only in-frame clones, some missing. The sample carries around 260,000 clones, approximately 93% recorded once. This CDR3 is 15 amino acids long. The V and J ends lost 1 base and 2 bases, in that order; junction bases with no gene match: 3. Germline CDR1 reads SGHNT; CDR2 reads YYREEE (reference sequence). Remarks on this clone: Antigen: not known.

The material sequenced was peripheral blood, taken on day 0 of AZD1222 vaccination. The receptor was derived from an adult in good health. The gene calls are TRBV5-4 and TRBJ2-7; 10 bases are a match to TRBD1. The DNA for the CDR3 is TGTGCCAGCAGCTTGAGAGGACAGGGGGCCTACGAGCAGTACTTC. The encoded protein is CASSLRGQGAYEQYF.